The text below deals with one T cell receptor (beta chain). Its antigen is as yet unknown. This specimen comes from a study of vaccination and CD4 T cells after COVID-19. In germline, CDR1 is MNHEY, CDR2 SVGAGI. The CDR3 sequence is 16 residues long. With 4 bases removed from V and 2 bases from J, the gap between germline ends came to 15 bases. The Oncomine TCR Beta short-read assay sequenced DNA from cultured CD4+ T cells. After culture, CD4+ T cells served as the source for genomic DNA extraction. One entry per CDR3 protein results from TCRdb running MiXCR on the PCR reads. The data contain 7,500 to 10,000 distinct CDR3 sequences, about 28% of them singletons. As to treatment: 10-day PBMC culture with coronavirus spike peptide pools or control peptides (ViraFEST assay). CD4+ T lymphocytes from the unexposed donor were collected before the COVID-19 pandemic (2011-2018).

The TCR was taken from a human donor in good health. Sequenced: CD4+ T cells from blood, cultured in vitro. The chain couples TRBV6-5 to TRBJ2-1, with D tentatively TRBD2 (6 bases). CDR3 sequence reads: CASSSSLAMTYNEQFF. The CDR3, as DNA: TGTGCCAGCAGTTCCAGTCTAGCGATGACCTACAATGAGCAGTTCTTC.